This T cell receptor (beta chain) stems from a study of shared clonotypes between healthy human individuals. CD4+ cell separation produced CD45RA+ naive and CD45RA-negative memory subsets. Produced via immunoSEQ multiplex PCR; TCRdb's table is partial and in-frame only. The table has approximately 980,000 clones, approximately 80% seen once. This clone was picked up a small number of times. A junction end diverges from the germline sequence, so it may reflect a read error. The V gene's germline CDR1 is SSHAT and CDR2 FNYEAQ (reference sequence). This CDR3 has 14 residues. Sequencing was done on a sample of memory CD4+ T cells sorted from blood. The subset denotes: CD45RA-negative fraction. The sequence derives from a man aged 18 to 30 in good health. This rearrangement joins TRBV7-7 to TRBJ2-5, with 11 bases lining up with TRBD2. CDR3 region: CASSLAGGPETQYF. The CDR3 nucleotides are TGTGCTAGCAGCTTAGCGGGAGGGCCAGAGACCCAGTACTTC. Filled out from reference TRBV7-7 and TRBJ2-5, the complete variable domain reads GAGVSQSPRYKVTKRGQDVTLRCDPISSHATLYWYQQALGQGPEFLTYFNYEAQPDKSGLPSDRFSAERPEGSISTLTIQRTEQRDSAMYRCASSLAGGPETQYFGPGTRLLVL.